This T cell receptor beta chain originates from a study of blood T cell repertoires in COVID-19. Across the study: The United States, Italy and Spain supplied acute and convalescent COVID-19 samples.

Repertoires were generated with immunoSEQ multiplex PCR, while TCRdb's copy carries only in-frame clones and drops some. The sample shows 130,000 or so clones, 70% to 80% of them seen only once. Sequenced input: peripheral blood. The source is a human donor in a cohort sampled during active COVID-19.

CDR3 in DNA: TGTGCCAGCAGCCCTCCAGACAGGGACCAAGAGACCCAGTACTTC. Its translation: CASSPPDRDQETQYF. The chain combines TRBV5-6 with TRBJ2-5; 7 positions agree with TRBD1. V lost 4 bases to trimming and J lost 0 bases; unmatched junction nucleotides: 6. This CDR3 spans 15 amino acids. The V gene's germline CDR1 is SGHDT and CDR2 YYEEEE.